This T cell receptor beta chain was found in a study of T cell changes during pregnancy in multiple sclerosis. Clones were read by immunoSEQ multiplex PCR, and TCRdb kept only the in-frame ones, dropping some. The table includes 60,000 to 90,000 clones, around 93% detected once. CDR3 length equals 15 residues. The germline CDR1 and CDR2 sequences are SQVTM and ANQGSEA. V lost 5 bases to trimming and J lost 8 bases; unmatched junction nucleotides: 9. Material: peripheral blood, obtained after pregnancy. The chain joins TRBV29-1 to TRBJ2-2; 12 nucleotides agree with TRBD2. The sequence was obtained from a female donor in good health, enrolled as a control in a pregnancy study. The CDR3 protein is CSVPRTSGNLGELFF. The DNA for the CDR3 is TGCAGCGTTCCACGGACTAGCGGGAATTTAGGGGAGCTGTTTTTT.